These 26 T cell receptor beta chains originate from one sample sequenced in a study of somatic mutations in cytotoxic T cells in rheumatoid arthritis. Clones were sequenced by immunoSEQ multiplex PCR, and TCRdb holds only the in-frame ones, with some missing. This repertoire shows 15,000 to 20,000 clones, approximately 74% found once; its top ten account for about 5%. Sequenced input: CD8+ T cells sorted from blood. Source of these receptors: a man in his sixties in good health.

The chain combines TRBV10-2 with TRBJ2-1, with 9 bases fitting TRBD2. This CDR3 comprises 14 residues. J gave up 2 bases and V 8 bases, and 4 bases lay outside the gene matches. CDR1 and CDR2 (germline): WSHSY, SAAADI. The CDR3 nucleotides read TGCGCCAGCGGTTCTAGCGGGGCCTACAATGAGCAGTTCTTC. Encoded protein: CASGSSGAYNEQFF.

This clone was picked up a small number of times. The chain has TRBV28 and TRBJ2-7, with D perhaps TRBD1 (7 bases). Trimming stripped 4 bases from V and 5 bases from J, with 21 bases between. CDR1 is MDHEN, CDR2 SYDVKM, per germline. This CDR3 spans 16 amino acids. The CDR3 DNA reads as TGTGCCAGCAGTTACCTAGGACAGGAGGAGGGCGACGAGCAGTACTTC. Translating it yields CASSYLGQEEGDEQYF.

A word on this clone: Within the sample, other DNA sequences also encode this same CDR3. The V and J genes are TRBV18 and TRBJ2-7, with 12 bases lining up with TRBD2. CDR3 length: 17 amino acids. The junction had 9 bases not matched to a gene; V was cut back by 2 bases and J by 4 bases. CDR1 is KGHSH and CDR2 is LQKENI in the germline V gene. The CDR3 DNA reads TGTGCCAGCTCACCAGGGTCTAGCGGGAGGGCCAGGTACGAGCAGTACTTC. Translation: CASSPGSSGRARYEQYF.

This clone occurred once. The chain links TRBV7-3 to TRBJ2-5; D might be TRBD2 (5 bases). The end of the DNA is better explained by TRBJ2-7, so the J call may be wrong. Germline V lookup: CDR1 SGHTA, CDR2 FQGTGA. This CDR3 is 14 amino acids long. As DNA, the CDR3 is TGTGCCAGCAGCTTAGTCCCGGGATCCCACGAGCAGTACTTC. Residues: CASSLVPGSHEQYF.

V is TRBV6-1 and J is TRBJ1-1, with a weak D call TRBD1 (5 bases). Germline assignment: CDR1 MNHNS and CDR2 SASEGT. The V end lost 4 bases, the J end lost 0 bases, and 12 bases lay between the germline ends. The CDR3 is 15 amino acids. The CDR3 loop is CASSVRQPMNTEAFF. The CDR3 bases are TGTGCCAGCAGTGTCAGACAGCCCATGAACACTGAAGCTTTCTTT.

This clone has more than one count but fewer than ten. The chain uses TRBV19 and TRBJ2-1, with TRBD1 identical over 8 bases. The V gene end was trimmed by 6 bases and the J gene end by 4 bases; junction bases not matched to a gene: 8. Per the germline V gene, CDR1 is LNHDA and CDR2 is SQIVND (reference sequence). The CDR3 extends over 15 amino acids. CDR3 in DNA: TGTGCCAGTAGCCCCGGCAGGGGGCAATACAATGAGCAGTTCTTC. It specifies CASSPGRGQYNEQFF.

The chain has TRBV6-6 and TRBJ1-5; D unresolved. Trimming pared 4 bases from V and 2 bases from J, leaving 15 bases between. The CDR3 covers 16 residues. CDR1 and CDR2 from the germline V gene are MNHNY and SVGAGI (reference sequence). The CDR3 protein is CASSSLRDIGNQPQHF. The CDR3 coding sequence is TGTGCCAGCAGTTCCCTCCGTGATATAGGCAATCAGCCCCAGCATTTT.

The chain carries TRBV10-2 and TRBJ2-1, with D uncertain. Germline CDR1 and CDR2: WSHSY and SAAADI. The CDR3 is 12 amino acids. Between the trimmed V and J ends, which lost 3 bases and 6 bases, there was a span of 6 bases. CDR3 sequence reads: CASSDHSNEQFF. Here the CDR3 DNA reads TGCGCCAGCAGTGACCATAGCAATGAGCAGTTCTTC.

With respect to this clone: A read error may produce the germline difference seen at one junction end. As DNA, the CDR3 is TGCGCCCGCAGTATCGCGGGCCGAAATACTGAAGCTTTCTTT. It codes for CARSIAGRNTEAFF. This rearrangement joins TRBV5-1 to TRBJ1-1; D unclear. The germline V gene encodes CDR1 SGHRS and CDR2 YFSETQ. This CDR3 has 14 residues. The full variable domain, completed using reference TRBV5-1 and TRBJ1-1, is KAGVTQTPRYLIKTRGQQVTLSCSPISGHRSVSWYQQTPGQGLQFLFEYFSETQRNKGNFPGRFSGRQFSNSRSEMNVSTLELGDSALYLCARSIAGRNTEAFFGQGTRLTVV.

This clone turned up a few times. This chain joins TRBV4-1 and TRBJ2-1; 9 bases agree with TRBD1. CDR3 length equals 16 residues. Unmatched junction bases numbered 15, after V lost 2 bases and J lost 13 bases. CDR1 is MGHRA, CDR2 YSYEKL, per germline. CDR3 residues: CASSQTPGGQGSFQFF. The CDR3 nucleotides read TGCGCCAGCAGCCAAACCCCGGGTGGACAGGGGAGCTTCCAGTTCTTC.

This clone came up a few times. This chain connects TRBV2 to TRBJ1-1, with no clear D. Trimming removed 0 bases at V and 4 bases at J, with 9 bases between. There are 14 residues in the CDR3. Germline loops: CDR1 SNHLY, CDR2 FYNNEI. The CDR3 loop reads CASSEAGRITEAFF. In DNA, the CDR3 is TGTGCCAGCAGTGAAGCAGGGAGGATCACTGAAGCTTTCTTT.

The chain uses TRBV29-1 and TRBJ2-1; 10 bases agree with TRBD2. J lost 4 bases, V lost 3 bases, and 15 bases had no gene match. Germline CDR1 and CDR2: SQVTM and ANQGSEA. This CDR3 has 18 amino acids. The chain's CDR3 is CSVEIPASGSPGYNEQFF. Here the CDR3 DNA reads TGCAGCGTTGAGATCCCAGCTAGCGGGAGCCCAGGGTACAATGAGCAGTTCTTC.

The chain combines TRBV2 with TRBJ2-2; D call uncertain. V was cut by 6 bases and J by 5 bases, with 7 bases left in between. The CDR3 totals 12 residues. Germline CDR1 reads SNHLY; CDR2 reads FYNNEI. CDR3 nucleotide sequence: TGTGCCAGCAGCCTCGGGACCGGGGAGCTGTTTTTT. Translated: CASSLGTGELFF.

The genes are TRBV7-3 and TRBJ2-3, with TRBD2 matching 7 bases. Germline V gene data show CDR1 as SGHTA and CDR2 as FQGTGA. This CDR3 has 17 amino acids. After removal of 5 bases from V and 4 bases from J, the junction contained 15 bases not matched to a gene. CDR3 bases: TGTGCCAGCAGCAACCGGGGACTATCGCGGGACCCAGATACGCAGTATTTT. Translating it yields CASSNRGLSRDPDTQYF.

V and J are TRBV4-1 and TRBJ2-5; 7 bases are shared with TRBD1. Germline trimming cut 3 bases from V and 2 bases from J; bases unmatched to any gene: 12. CDR1 is MGHRA, CDR2 YSYEKL, per germline. The CDR3 is made up of 17 amino acids. CDR3 DNA: TGCGCCAGCAGCCAGGCTTCGGCCACGGGACAGCAAGAGACCCAGTACTTC. Translated, it gives CASSQASATGQQETQYF.

The chain has TRBV28 and TRBJ2-3, with unresolved D. Deletions cut 2 bases from V and 8 bases from J, with 8 bases between. From germline, CDR1 is MDHEN and CDR2 SYDVKM. This CDR3 has 12 residues. CDR3 loop: CASSLDFLTQYF. The CDR3 DNA reads as TGTGCCAGCAGTTTAGACTTCCTTACGCAGTATTTT.

V is TRBV13 and J is TRBJ2-1; TRBD2 agrees at 11 bases. The CDR3 extends over 16 amino acids. The V and J ends lost 3 bases and 3 bases, in that order; junction bases with no gene match: 4. Per germline, CDR1 PRHDT and CDR2 FYEKMQ (reference sequence). CDR3 loop: CASSFEGLAVYNEQFF. In DNA form, the CDR3 reads TGTGCCAGCAGCTTCGAGGGACTAGCGGTCTACAATGAGCAGTTCTTC.

The V call is TRBV6-4, the J call TRBJ2-5; 16 positions match TRBD2. This CDR3 comprises 19 residues. After removal of 0 bases from V and 5 bases from J, the junction contained 9 bases not matched to a gene. Germline V gene data show CDR1 as MRHNA and CDR2 as SNTAGT. DNA of the CDR3: TGTGCCAGCAGTGACTCGAAGGGACTAGCGGGGGGGCAGTCGGAGACCCAGTACTTC. Translated, it gives CASSDSKGLAGGQSETQYF.

CDR3 in DNA: TGTGCCAGTAACCAGTATAGGGGGTTTTCACCCCTCCACTTT. It translates to CASNQYRGFSPLHF. The chain recombines TRBV19 with TRBJ1-6; tentative D call: TRBD1 (6 bases). The CDR3 sequence is 14 residues long. Trimming removed 7 bases at V and 9 bases at J, with 16 bases between. Per germline, CDR1 LNHDA and CDR2 SQIVND (reference sequence).

The V and J genes are TRBV5-5 and TRBJ2-5; TRBD2 aligns across 12 bases. Losses at the gene ends were 3 bases for V and 5 bases for J; bases not matched to a gene: 5. The CDR3 extends over 15 amino acids. Germline V gene lookup returns CDR1 SGHKS and CDR2 YYEKEE (reference sequence). CDR3 DNA sequence: TGTGCCAGCAGCTATGGGACTAGCGGGTTTGAGACCCAGTACTTC. It specifies CASSYGTSGFETQYF.

V and J are TRBV5-8 and TRBJ2-7, with a weak D call TRBD2 (6 bases). Germline V CDR1 and CDR2: SGHTS, YDEGEE. Trimming pared 5 bases from V and 1 base from J, leaving 16 bases between. The CDR3 contains 15 residues. CDR3 nucleotides: TGTGCCAGCAGTCCGGACTACCGAAGGTCCTACGAGCAGTACTTC. Amino acid sequence: CASSPDYRRSYEQYF.

This clone was recorded only once. CDR3 sequence reads: CASSLRNGGTDTQYF. The CDR3 region has the DNA TGTGCCAGCAGCTTACGCAACGGGGGCACAGATACGCAGTATTTT. The chain couples TRBV7-8 to TRBJ2-3; D is possibly TRBD2 (5 bases). This CDR3 region has 15 residues. The germline V and J ends were trimmed by 2 bases and 1 base, with 10 bases remaining between them. CDR1 is SGHVS and CDR2 is FQNEAQ in the germline V gene.

This clone has just one count. The chain joins TRBV15 to TRBJ2-1, with 9 bases identical to TRBD1. The length of the CDR3 is 18 residues. V was pared by 1 base and J by 4 bases, with 11 bases of the junction left unmatched. The germline V gene encodes CDR1 LNHNV and CDR2 YYDKDF (reference sequence). CDR3 loop: CATSRAATGTGIYNEQFF. For the CDR3, the DNA is TGTGCCACCAGCAGAGCCGCTACCGGGACAGGGATTTACAATGAGCAGTTCTTC.

Comments on this clone: An end of the junction differs from the germline gene, which may be a read error. The chain uses TRBV5-4 and TRBJ2-5, with 14 bases fitting TRBD2. Germline V CDR1 and CDR2: SGHNT, YYREEE (reference sequence). The CDR3 extends over 18 amino acids. The DNA of the CDR3 is TGTGCCAGCAGCTTCCCGGGACTAGCGGGGGCCACCAGAGAGGCCCAGTACTTC. Amino acid sequence: CASSFPGLAGATREAQYF. The variable domain in full, with the rest retrieved from reference TRBV5-4 and TRBJ2-5, is ETGVTQSPTHLIKTRGQQVTLRCSSQSGHNTVSWYQQALGQGPQFIFQYYREEENGRGNFPPRFSGLQFPNYSSELNVNALELDDSALYLCASSFPGLAGATREAQYFGPGTRLLVL.

The V call is TRBV27, the J call TRBJ1-6; D is uncertain. CDR3 length: 14 amino acids. Trimming pared 6 bases from V and 1 base from J, leaving 7 bases between. Germline CDR1 reads MNHEY; CDR2 reads SMNVEV (reference sequence). The CDR3 coding sequence is TGTGCCAGCAGGCGGATTTCCTATAATTCACCCCTCCACTTT. Its protein is CASRRISYNSPLHF.

The chain is built from TRBV9 and TRBJ2-2, with 9 nucleotides matching TRBD2. This CDR3 contains 17 residues. Trimming cost V 4 bases and J 5 bases; bases outside gene matches: 12. Germline values: CDR1 SGDLS, CDR2 YYNGEE. DNA for the CDR3: TGTGCCAGCAGCCCCCGACGTGTAGCGGGGGCAACCGGGGAGCTGTTTTTT. Its translation is CASSPRRVAGATGELFF.